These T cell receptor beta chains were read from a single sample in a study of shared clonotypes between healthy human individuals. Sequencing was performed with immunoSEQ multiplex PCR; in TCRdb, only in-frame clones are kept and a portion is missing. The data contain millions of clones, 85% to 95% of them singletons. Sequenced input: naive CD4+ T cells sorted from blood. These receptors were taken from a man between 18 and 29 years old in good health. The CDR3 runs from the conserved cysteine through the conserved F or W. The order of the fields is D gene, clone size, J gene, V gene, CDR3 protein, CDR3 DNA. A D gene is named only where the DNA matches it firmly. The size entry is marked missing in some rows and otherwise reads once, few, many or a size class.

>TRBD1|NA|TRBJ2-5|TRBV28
CASRAGQGDPETQYF
TGTGCCAGCAGGGCGGGACAGGGGGACCCGGAGACCCAGTACTTC
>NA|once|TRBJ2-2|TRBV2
CAIPSEWQLNTGELFF
TGTGCCATCCCAAGTGAATGGCAGCTGAACACCGGGGAGCTGTTTTTT
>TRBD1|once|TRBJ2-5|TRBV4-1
CASSQVRGQGTVKTQYF
TGCGCCAGCAGCCAAGTCCGAGGACAGGGGACTGTTAAGACCCAGTACTTC
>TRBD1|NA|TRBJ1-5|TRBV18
CASSPAGQGGKPQHF
TGTGCCAGCTCACCCGCGGGACAGGGAGGCAAGCCCCAGCATTTT
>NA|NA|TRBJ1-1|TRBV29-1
CSALGDTNTEAFF
TGCAGCGCCCTGGGGGACACGAACACTGAAGCTTTCTTT
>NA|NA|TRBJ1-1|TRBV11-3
CASSLSMQTEAFF
TGTGCCAGCAGCTTATCGATGCAAACTGAAGCTTTCTTT
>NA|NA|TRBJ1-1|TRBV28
CAIEMSRTIGTEAFF
TGTGCCATCGAGATGTCCAGGACAATCGGGACTGAAGCTTTCTTT
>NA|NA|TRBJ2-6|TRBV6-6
CASSSRGSGANVLTF
TGTGCCAGCTCGTCCCGGGGCTCTGGGGCCAACGTCCTGACTTTC
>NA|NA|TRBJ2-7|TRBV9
CAGIDRTAYEQYF
TGTGCCGGGATTGACAGGACAGCCTACGAGCAGTACTTC
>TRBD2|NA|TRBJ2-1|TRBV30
CAWSRLANEQFF
TGTGCCTGGAGTAGACTAGCCAATGAGCAGTTCTTC
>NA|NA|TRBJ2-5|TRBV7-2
CASSPHGETQYF
TGTGCCAGCAGCCCTCATGGAGAGACCCAGTACTTC
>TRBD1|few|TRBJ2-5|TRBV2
CASSGQTGGQETQYF
TGTGCCAGCAGTGGTCAGACAGGGGGGCAAGAGACCCAGTACTTC
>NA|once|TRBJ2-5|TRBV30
CAWSRRNGETQYF
TGTGCCTGGAGCCGCCGGAACGGAGAGACCCAGTACTTC
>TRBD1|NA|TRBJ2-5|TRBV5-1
CASHLESTGGGKTQYF
TGCGCCAGCCACCTAGAGTCGACAGGGGGCGGGAAGACCCAGTACTTC
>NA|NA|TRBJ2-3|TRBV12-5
CASGPGRTSTDTQYF
TGTGCTAGTGGCCCCGGACGGACTAGCACAGATACGCAGTATTTT
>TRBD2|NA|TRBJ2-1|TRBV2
CARTGTSGPVSYNEQFF
TGTGCCAGGACCGGGACTAGCGGACCCGTCTCCTACAATGAGCAGTTCTTC
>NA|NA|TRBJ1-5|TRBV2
CASSEQWGFLGNQPQHF
TGTGCCAGCAGTGAACAGTGGGGGTTTCTCGGCAATCAGCCCCAGCATTTT